The clone carrying this T cell receptor beta chain occurred a few times. Germline lookup yields CDR1 MNHNY and CDR2 SVGAGI (reference sequence). Trimming cost V 6 bases and J 3 bases, with 14 bases left between them. This CDR3 is built from 14 residues. TCRdb re-called the RT-PCR reads with MiXCR, one entry per CDR3 protein. The sample records about 700,000 distinct CDR3 sequences, approximately 15% being singletons. This clonotype was obtained from a female donor in good health, serving as a healthy control. The sample taken for sequencing was memory CD4+ T cells from blood. V and J are TRBV6-6 and TRBJ2-5, with D perhaps TRBD2 (5 bases). For the CDR3, the DNA is TGTGCCAGCAGCACCCTGGTGCGGGAAGAGACCCAGTACTTC. Its protein is CASSTLVREETQYF.